This note documents a single T cell receptor (beta chain) sequence. Its target is not known. V lost 5 bases, J lost 0 bases, and 19 bases lay in between. From germline, CDR1 is KGHSH and CDR2 LQKENI. This CDR3 is 18 amino acids long. This sample stems from a study of T cell responses to AZD1222 COVID-19 vaccine. Here immunoSEQ multiplex PCR was the method, and the copy in TCRdb shows in-frame clones only, minus some. This table holds 150,000 to 200,000 clones, about 90% found once. Regarding the study as a whole: No day 14 peak samples; only post-peak repertoires were characterized. Clonal diversity was possibly underestimated, and white British individuals and females predominated among donors. A reported finding is that nearly half of spike-specific TCRs target unmutated variant regions.

Combined were second doses at about 4 or about 12 weeks. V is TRBV18 and J is TRBJ1-4; D might be TRBD1 (5 bases). The sample consisted of peripheral blood, taken 28 days after the second AZD1222 dose. This clonotype originated in an adult who received the AZD1222 COVID-19 vaccine. CDR3 sequence reads: CASSSSLGDPPTNEKLFF. CDR3 coding DNA: TGTGCCAGCTCATCATCTCTTGGGGACCCCCCAACTAATGAAAAACTGTTTTTT.